The 22 T cell receptor beta chains below all came from one sample that was sequenced in a study of vaccination and CD4 T cells after COVID-19. Cultured CD4+ T cells had their DNA profiled by the Oncomine TCR Beta short-read assay. TCRdb processed the PCR reads anew with MiXCR; each CDR3 protein has one entry. Of under 25,000 distinct CDR3 sequences in the sample, 20% to 25% were seen once. Treatment meaning: roughly nine-day PBMC culture with coronavirus spike peptide pools or control peptides (ViraFEST assay). Antigen specificity for these receptors is unknown. Sequenced input: cultured CD4+ T cells from blood. These receptors all stem from a human donor with COVID-19.

In this sample, this clonotype turned up a few times. The chain couples TRBV7-8 to TRBJ2-3; 11 nucleotides line up with TRBD2. The CDR3 has 17 amino acids. J lost 0 bases, V lost 1 base, and 3 bases had no gene match. CDR1 and CDR2 from the germline V gene are SGHVS and FQNEAQ. CDR3 loop: CASSLVAGGTSTDTQYF. The CDR3 DNA is TGTGCCAGCAGCTTAGTAGCGGGGGGGACTAGCACAGATACGCAGTATTTT. Using reference TRBV7-8 and TRBJ2-3 for the parts outside the CDR3, the full variable domain is GAGVSQSPRYKVAKRGQDVALRCDPISGHVSLFWYQQALGQGPEFLTYFQNEAQLDKSGLPSDRFFAERPEGSVSTLKIQRTQQEDSAVYLCASSLVAGGTSTDTQYFGPGTRLTVL.

This clonotype was counted only a few times. The chain links TRBV7-9 to TRBJ1-4; D call uncertain. Trimming took 6 bases from V and 7 from J, leaving 15 bases between them. Germline V gives CDR1 SEHNR, CDR2 FQNEAQ (reference sequence). The CDR3 spans 14 residues. The CDR3 region is CASRRIGGGEKLFF. The CDR3 DNA reads TGTGCCAGCAGGAGGATAGGAGGAGGTGAAAAACTGTTTTTT.

V gene TRBV28 combines with J gene TRBJ1-3; D is ambiguous. The CDR3 length is 13 residues. The germline V gene encodes CDR1 MDHEN and CDR2 SYDVKM. Trimming took 8 bases from V and 4 from J, leaving 12 bases between them. Here the CDR3 reads CASFIRKGNTIYF. The CDR3 coding sequence is TGTGCCAGCTTCATACGTAAGGGAAACACCATATATTTT.

The chain couples TRBV5-1 to TRBJ2-5, with a weak D call TRBD1 (6 bases). The germline V gene has CDR1 SGHRS and CDR2 YFSETQ. The CDR3 length is 15 residues. V was cut by 0 bases and J by 1 base, with 10 bases left in between. CDR3 region: CASSLGGPGQETQYF. For the CDR3, the DNA is TGCGCCAGCAGCTTGGGGGGGCCCGGCCAAGAGACCCAGTACTTC.

The chain couples TRBV11-3 to TRBJ1-2, with unresolved D. Trimming took off 4 bases at V and 6 bases at J, with 12 bases between the two ends. The CDR3 spans 13 residues. CDR1 SGHNT and CDR2 YENEEA come from the germline V gene. DNA of the CDR3: TGTGCCAGCAGCTACTCTCTGAGGGATGGCTACACCTTC. It translates to CASSYSLRDGYTF.

This clonotype ranks as medium-sized. The V and J genes are TRBV7-2 and TRBJ1-5; no definite D call. CDR3 length: 12 amino acids. Trimming took 5 bases from V and 4 from J, leaving 6 bases between them. Germline loops: CDR1 SGHTA, CDR2 FQGNSA. CDR3 sequence: CASSILNQPQHF. The CDR3 coding sequence is TGTGCCAGCAGCATACTAAATCAGCCCCAGCATTTT.

This clonotype was picked up a small number of times. The rearrangement joins TRBV12-5 to TRBJ1-1, with D possibly TRBD1 on 5 matching bases. The CDR3 totals 13 residues. The germline V gene encodes CDR1 LGHNT and CDR2 FRNRAP. Trimming took off 6 bases at V and 1 base at J, with 9 bases between the two ends. CDR3 nucleotide sequence: TGTGCTAGTGGCCGCGACAGGAACACTGAAGCTTTCTTT. Amino acid sequence: CASGRDRNTEAFF. Full variable domain (missing parts from reference TRBV12-5 and TRBJ1-1): DARVTQTPRHKVTEMGQEVTMRCQPILGHNTVFWYRQTMMQGLELLAYFRNRAPLDDSGMPKDRFSAEMPDATLATLKIQPSEPRDSAVYFCASGRDRNTEAFFGQGTRLTVV.

V is TRBV12-3 or TRBV12-4 and J is TRBJ2-4, with D possibly TRBD1 on 5 matching bases. The V end lost 6 bases, the J end lost 2 bases, and 11 bases lay between the germline ends. This CDR3 contains 14 residues. DNA for the CDR3: TGTGCCAGCAGCTCCGCAGGGACCAAAAACATTCAGTACTTC. Residues: CASSSAGTKNIQYF.

V gene TRBV2 combines with J gene TRBJ2-3, with TRBD2 matching over 7 bases. The CDR3 totals 16 residues. CDR1 is SNHLY, CDR2 FYNNEI, per germline. Trimming took 2 bases from V and 3 from J; bases not matched to a gene: 8. CDR3 in amino acids: CASSEYQRGRTDTQYF. The CDR3 DNA is TGTGCCAGCAGTGAATACCAGCGGGGTCGGACAGATACGCAGTATTTT.

This clonotype has just a few counts. This chain links TRBV6-1 with TRBJ1-1; the D is unclear. Looked up from germline, CDR1 is MNHNS and CDR2 is SASEGT. V lost 2 bases to trimming and J lost 1 base, with 8 bases between them. This CDR3 is built from 14 residues. The CDR3 loop reads CASSESAGNTEAFF. CDR3 coding DNA: TGTGCCAGCAGTGAATCGGCAGGGAACACTGAAGCTTTCTTT.

This chain links TRBV7-2 with TRBJ2-3, with TRBD1 matching 11 bases. The CDR3 contains 13 residues. With V trimmed by 8 bases and J by 4 bases, 2 bases remained unmatched. CDR1 and CDR2 (germline): SGHTA, FQGNSA. CDR3 nucleotides: TGTGCCAGCGGGGGACAGGGGGCAGATACGCAGTATTTT. Its protein product is CASGGQGADTQYF. Variable domain in full (rest from reference TRBV7-2 and TRBJ2-3): GAGVSQSPSNKVTEKGKDVELRCDPISGHTALYWYRQSLGQGLEFLIYFQGNSAPDKSGLPSDRFSAERTGGSVSTLTIQRTQQEDSAVYLCASGGQGADTQYFGPGTRLTVL.

This clonotype was counted between two and nine times. CDR3 residues: CASRDFRGQETQYF. CDR3 DNA: TGTGCCAGCAGGGATTTCAGGGGCCAAGAGACCCAGTACTTC. This rearrangement joins TRBV7-2 to TRBJ2-5; tentatively, D is TRBD1 (6 bases). CDR1 is SGHTA and CDR2 is FQGNSA in the germline V gene. CDR3 length equals 14 residues. V was clipped by 6 bases and J by 1 base, with 12 bases between them.

In this sample, this clonotype is medium-sized. The chain links TRBV27 to TRBJ1-2; D ambiguous. Germline V lookup: CDR1 MNHEY, CDR2 SMNVEV (reference sequence). V lost 6 bases, J lost 4 bases, and 12 bases lay in between. The CDR3 is made up of 13 amino acids. CDR3 region: CASSVAGPYGYTF. In DNA, the CDR3 is TGTGCCAGCAGCGTGGCAGGTCCCTATGGCTACACCTTC.

This clonotype was counted between two and nine times. The chain recombines TRBV6-2 or TRBV6-3 with TRBJ2-7, with D possibly being TRBD1 (7 bases). Trimming pared 0 bases from V and 2 bases from J, leaving 14 bases between. Per the germline V gene, CDR1 is MNHEY and CDR2 is SVGEGT. The CDR3 contains 16 residues. This chain's CDR3 is CASSYSIRGVTYEQYF. The DNA for the CDR3 is TGTGCCAGCAGTTACTCGATCAGGGGGGTAACCTACGAGCAGTACTTC.

The chain recombines TRBV28 with TRBJ1-5; TRBD1 is a possible D gene (5 bases). V lost 6 bases, J lost 6 bases, and 18 bases lay in between. The CDR3 runs to 15 residues. CDR1 MDHEN and CDR2 SYDVKM come from the germline V gene. The chain's CDR3 is CASRTGPGQGQPQHF. The DNA for the CDR3 is TGTGCCAGCAGGACCGGCCCCGGACAAGGTCAGCCCCAGCATTTT.

This clonotype was counted only a few times. The chain uses TRBV25-1 and TRBJ1-2; D is unresolved. V was clipped by 2 bases and J by 2 bases, with 6 bases between them. This CDR3 comprises 13 residues. From germline, CDR1 is MGHDK and CDR2 SYGVNS. CDR3: CASSEGVNYGYTF. The CDR3 DNA reads as TGTGCCAGCAGTGAAGGGGTGAACTATGGCTACACCTTC.

This clonotype was detected a few times. This chain connects TRBV5-5 to TRBJ1-1; TRBD1 matches 9 bases. The ends lost 5 bases at V and 6 bases at J; junction bases unmatched: 8. The length of the CDR3 is 14 residues. Germline CDR1 reads SGHKS; CDR2 reads YYEKEE (reference sequence). The CDR3 loop reads CASSTIQGAPEAFF. CDR3 bases: TGTGCCAGCAGTACTATACAGGGGGCCCCTGAAGCTTTCTTT. The full variable domain, in which reference TRBV5-5 and TRBJ1-1 provide the parts outside the CDR3, is DAGVTQSPTHLIKTRGQQVTLRCSPISGHKSVSWYQQVLGQGPQFIFQYYEKEERGRGNFPDRFSARQFPNYSSELNVNALLLGDSALYLCASSTIQGAPEAFFGQGTRLTVV.

This clonotype showed up just a few times. The chain carries TRBV15 and TRBJ2-1; tentatively, D is TRBD2 (5 bases). The germline V and J ends were trimmed by 3 bases and 2 bases, with 14 bases remaining between them. The CDR3 extends over 16 amino acids. CDR1 and CDR2 from the germline V gene are LNHNV and YYDKDF (reference sequence). This CDR3 is CATSSPRERAYNEQFF. CDR3 nucleotides: TGTGCCACCAGCAGTCCCCGGGAAAGGGCCTACAATGAGCAGTTCTTC. The complete variable domain, with remaining parts taken from reference TRBV15 and TRBJ2-1, reads DAMVIQNPRYQVTQFGKPVTLSCSQTLNHNVMYWYQQKSSQAPKLLFHYYDKDFNNEADTPDNFQSRRPNTSFCFLDIRSPGLGDTAMYLCATSSPRERAYNEQFFGPGTRLTVL.

The chain has TRBV29-1 and TRBJ2-1; unclear D gene. Germline CDR1 is SQVTM and CDR2 is ANQGSEA. The V gene lost 0 bases and the J gene lost 0 bases, with 9 bases spanning the gap. This CDR3 is 15 amino acids long. The DNA of the CDR3 is TGCAGCGTTGAAGATATGATCAGCTCCTACAATGAGCAGTTCTTC. As protein: CSVEDMISSYNEQFF.

This rearrangement joins TRBV2 to TRBJ1-5; a possible D gene is TRBD1 (6 bases). Trimming shortened V by 8 bases and J by 7 bases, and 15 bases separated the two germline ends. CDR1 and CDR2 (germline): SNHLY, FYNNEI. The CDR3 spans 13 residues. Here the CDR3 reads CASSGDTGQPQHF. Written as DNA, the CDR3 is TGTGCCAGCTCCGGGGATACAGGGCAGCCCCAGCATTTT.

J is TRBJ2-2 and V is TRBV5-1; a possible D gene is TRBD1 (5 bases). Trimming took 0 bases from V and 0 from J, leaving 9 bases between them. Looked up from germline, CDR1 is SGHRS and CDR2 is YFSETQ. CDR3 size: 16 residues. The CDR3 loop reads CASSLEVTANTGELFF. The DNA for the CDR3 is TGCGCCAGCAGCTTGGAAGTGACAGCGAACACCGGGGAGCTGTTTTTT.

This clonotype has more than one count but fewer than ten. The chain links TRBV28 to TRBJ1-2; 7 positions match TRBD1. CDR3 length: 16 residues. The germline V gene encodes CDR1 MDHEN and CDR2 SYDVKM. Trimming took 3 bases from V and 10 from J; bases not matched to a gene: 17. The CDR3 reads CASSLSRLRQGSDYTF. The DNA for the CDR3 is TGTGCCAGCAGTTTGTCCCGCTTGAGACAGGGATCTGACTACACCTTC.